The 6 T cell receptor beta chains below all came from one sample that was sequenced in a study of regulatory T cells in long-lasting Graves disease. CDR3-region Arm-PCR and iRepertoire HTBI primers produced the TCR beta libraries. MiXCR, run by TCRdb on the multiplex PCR reads, gives a single entry per CDR3 protein. The sample contains approximately 300,000 distinct CDR3 sequences, over 15% of which appear only once. Noted time point: newly diagnosed GD, antithyroid drugs for less than 3 months. RNA extracted from PBMCs served as the sequencing template. This specimen was peripheral blood mononuclear cells (PBMCs), taken at new diagnosis, from a patient treated with antithyroid drugs. These receptors came from a female donor with Graves disease.

This clonotype was observed at least ten times. The chain recombines TRBV28 with TRBJ2-7; 13 bases are a match to TRBD2. The junction had 13 bases not matched to a gene; V was cut back by 3 bases and J by 2 bases. Germline V gene data show CDR1 as MDHEN and CDR2 as SYDVKM. This CDR3 region has 19 residues. CDR3 residues: CASSFAGLAGAMSPYEQYF. DNA of the CDR3: TGTGCCAGCAGTTTCGCCGGACTAGCGGGAGCGATGTCGCCCTACGAGCAGTACTTC.

This clonotype was picked up many times. The chain employs TRBV6-2 or TRBV6-3 and TRBJ2-7; 7 bases map to TRBD1. With 0 bases clipped from V and 0 bases from J, the junction kept 2 bases outside the gene matches. The V gene's germline CDR1 is MNHEY and CDR2 SVGEGT. The length of the CDR3 is 15 residues. The CDR3 nucleotides are TGTGCCAGCAGTTACTCGACAGGGACCTCCTACGAGCAGTACTTC. Translating gives CASSYSTGTSYEQYF.

This clonotype was counted a few times. A much larger clone lies one base from this, so it may be a read error. This chain uses TRBV25-1 with TRBJ2-3, with 8 bases that match TRBD1. The germline V gene has CDR1 MGHDK and CDR2 SYGVNS. The CDR3 is 14 residues long. The trim removed 4 bases at V and 0 bases at J, leaving 0 bases unmatched. The CDR3 here is CASSGDRSTDTQYF. The CDR3 DNA reads as TGTGCCAGCAGTGGGGACAGGAGCACAGATACGCAGTATTTT.

This clonotype was counted at least ten times. This rearrangement joins TRBV27 to TRBJ2-7; possible D gene TRBD2, 5 bases. The CDR3 totals 16 residues. The V and J ends lost 0 bases and 5 bases respectively, with 17 bases between them. Germline CDR1 MNHEY, CDR2 SMNVEV (reference sequence). This chain's CDR3 is CASSLSPLASPNEQYF. The CDR3 nucleotides are TGTGCCAGCAGTTTATCGCCATTAGCGTCCCCCAACGAGCAGTACTTC.

The table lists this clonotype with many counts. This rearrangement joins TRBV6-2 or TRBV6-3 to TRBJ1-4; D ambiguous. This CDR3 is built from 15 residues. CDR1 is MNHEY and CDR2 is SVGEGT in the germline V gene. The V gene lost 8 bases and the J gene lost 0 bases, with 13 bases spanning the gap. CDR3 coding DNA: TGTGCCAGCTCTAAACAGACTGCAACTAATGAAAAACTGTTTTTT. This sequence encodes CASSKQTATNEKLFF.

Many counts were recorded for this clonotype. The chain joins TRBV25-1 to TRBJ1-6; no firm D call. Germline V gives CDR1 MGHDK, CDR2 SYGVNS. The V end was cut by 5 bases, the J end by 14 bases, with 13 bases between. The CDR3 runs to 12 residues. CDR3 nucleotide sequence: TGTGCCAGCAGTAATCAGTTTTGGGCCCTCCACTTT. Translated: CASSNQFWALHF.